These 3 T cell receptor beta chains were sequenced from one sample in a study of Ad26.COV2.S vaccination and SARS-CoV-2 variants. Assay used: immunoSEQ multiplex PCR; TCRdb lists only in-frame clones, some missing. The sample lists 300,000 to 400,000 clones; roughly nine tenths were seen once. The treatment is: 19 received Ad26.COV2.S at low or high dose, single or two shots; 5 received placebo; per-sample allocation not given. Samples were taken on day 63 after the first vaccine or placebo injection. Specimen: peripheral blood, collected in a trial of Ad26.COV2.S vaccine versus placebo. These TCRs come from a person aged 18-60 years who received the Ad26.COV2.S COVID-19 vaccine or a placebo.

V gene TRBV21-1 combines with J gene TRBJ2-4; the table's D gene call, TRBD2, was not cross checked with the DNA. TRBV21-1 corresponds to a pseudogene. The length of the CDR3 is 23 residues. In DNA, the CDR3 is TGTGCCAGCAGCCAGAGGTCCGATGAACAATTAGCACTAGCCGGACTAGCCAAAAACATTCAGTACTTC. Its protein is CASSQRSDEQLALAGLAKNIQYF.

This chain uses TRBV12-5 with TRBJ2-7; D is uncertain. V dropped 1 base and J dropped 3 bases, with 7 bases sitting between them. The CDR3 consists of 13 residues. The germline V gene encodes CDR1 LGHNT and CDR2 FRNRAP. CDR3 nucleotide sequence: TGTGCTAGTGGTTTGGGACGTCTCTACGAGCAGTACTTC. It yields the protein CASGLGRLYEQYF. Full variable domain (missing parts from reference TRBV12-5 and TRBJ2-7): DARVTQTPRHKVTEMGQEVTMRCQPILGHNTVFWYRQTMMQGLELLAYFRNRAPLDDSGMPKDRFSAEMPDATLATLKIQPSEPRDSAVYFCASGLGRLYEQYFGPGTRLTVT.

The J gene is TRBJ1-5, the V gene TRBV19; D is ambiguous. V was shortened by 2 bases and J by 5 bases, with 7 bases between the two germline ends. CDR1 and CDR2 from the germline V gene are LNHDA and SQIVND (reference sequence). The CDR3 contains 13 residues. The CDR3 protein is CASSILTDQPQHF. CDR3 DNA sequence: TGTGCCAGTAGTATACTCACCGATCAGCCCCAGCATTTT.